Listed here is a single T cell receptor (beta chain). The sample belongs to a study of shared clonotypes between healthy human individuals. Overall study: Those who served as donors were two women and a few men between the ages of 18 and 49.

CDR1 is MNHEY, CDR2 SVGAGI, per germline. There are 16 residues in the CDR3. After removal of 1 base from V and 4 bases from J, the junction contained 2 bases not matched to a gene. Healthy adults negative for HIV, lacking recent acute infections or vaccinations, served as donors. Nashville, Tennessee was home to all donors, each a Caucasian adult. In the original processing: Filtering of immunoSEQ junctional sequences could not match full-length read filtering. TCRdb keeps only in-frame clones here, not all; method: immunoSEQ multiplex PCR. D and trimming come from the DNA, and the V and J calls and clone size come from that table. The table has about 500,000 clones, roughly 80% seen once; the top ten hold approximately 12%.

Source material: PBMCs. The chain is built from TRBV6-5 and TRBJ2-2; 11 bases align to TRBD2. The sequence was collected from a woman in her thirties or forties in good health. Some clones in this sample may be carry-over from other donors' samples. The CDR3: CASSYYGTSGTGELFF. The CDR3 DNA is TGTGCCAGCAGTTACTATGGGACTAGCGGCACCGGGGAGCTGTTTTTT.